The subject of this entry is one T cell receptor (beta chain). This clone's antigen is unknown. The record has no base qualities; no much larger clone is one base away. The data were taken from a study of cytomegalovirus exposure and HLA in healthy donors (dated by TCRdb to 2016 to 2017). With respect to the entire study: An earlier analysis of approximately 640 of the donors reported roughly 270 Gb of sequence data and around 110 million unique TCR beta sequences from some 180 million T cells. Among the roughly 390 genotyped donors, about 85% belonged to the genetic ancestry cluster associated with self-reported Caucasian donors. In the later analysis, no new phenotypic data were used to find candidate immune exposures; instead, reliance was placed on TCR beta sequences and their occurrence across donors. A later analysis re-examined previously published TCR beta repertoires from around 670 donors and added high-resolution HLA genotyping to investigate patterns of TCR occurrence. The aim of the study was to test whether cataloging public T cell receptors could identify signatures of past pathogen exposure. To predict cytomegalovirus infection status, the study brought together high-throughput TCR immunosequencing, statistical association of individual TCRs with disease status, and machine learning. Along with the roughly 700-subject first cohort, a separate validation cohort of over a hundred different subjects was used. The number of typed donors differed by locus: roughly 629-640 for A, B, C, DRB1 and DQB1; 522 for DQA1; approximately 600 for DPA1; and about 450 for DPB1. On average, approximately 250,000 unique TCR beta nucleotide sequences were sequenced per donor among some 420 genotyped donors of the cohort, with 15% to 20% of those sequences being non-productive. An earlier analysis of approximately 500 of the donors applied high-throughput TCR beta sequencing to assess whether each TCR beta V gene segment acted as functional or pseudogenic. All discovery cohort repertoires had been generated on a single sequencing platform. HLA typing covered class I and class II loci at four-digit resolution. Alongside the repertoire data, information on donor age, sex, ethnicity and CMV serostatus was compiled. A later genetic analysis took genome-wide SNP genotypes for about 65% of the 666 donors and used that subset as a discovery cohort. Because of strong linkage in the cohort, roughly five DR-DQ haplotypes were treated as single units for association and clustering. An early release covering 550 to 700 HLA-typed donors comprised approximately 290 gigabases of sequencing data and around 80 million unique TCR sequences. The study used immunosequencing to profile the T cell repertoires of 666 subjects and linked those repertoires to cytomegalovirus serostatus. The paper as a whole reports these results and caveats: In a later analysis, HLA-associated TCR beta chains were found to be more clonally expanded and to have lower generation probabilities than equally common non-associated chains. According to a later analysis, TCR association rates differed among HLA loci, with DRB1 alleles showing the most associated TCRs and HLA-C alleles showing the fewest. The classifier was reported to diagnose cytomegalovirus status with high specificity and sensitivity in both the original and validation cohorts. Strong co-occurrence of HLA alleles, especially DR and DQ, made assigning TCR associations to individual alleles difficult. Linkage disequilibrium might explain the correlated functional status among segregating V segments, but an unknown experimental factor could not be ruled out. The authors suggested that the approach could potentially be extended to other disease states and immunological phenotypes. A further reported finding was that TCR beta sequences accurately predicted the HLA-A and HLA-B alleles for most subjects in the first cohort. This cohort had only TCR beta chains sequenced, and the lack of alpha or paired-chain data limited which features could be detected. Around 16 rarely observed V segments, including chromosome 9 orphons, were excluded from the earlier analysis of about 500 of the donors because counts were too low. An earlier analysis of around 540 of the donors showed that most TCR beta V segments appeared in productive rearrangements either about 87% or about 30% of the time, which broadly matched IMGT annotations. Three of the identified cytomegalovirus-associated TCR beta chains were confirmed in vitro to be specific for cytomegalovirus antigens. For the cohort, immune exposure information was limited to CMV serostatus. Because HLA typing was missing for some donors at each locus, association tests included only the typed subset. Roughly uniform sequencing depth across donors was assumed in presence/absence analyses, although this assumption may not hold. A later analysis reported that several top co-occurrence clusters appeared linked to parvovirus B19, influenza, CMV and Epstein-Barr virus. According to a later genetic analysis, donors in an Asian-associated ancestry cluster had fewer N-insertions in productive TCRs than the roughly 700-donor mean. In a later analysis, most CMV-associated TCR beta chains were found to appear HLA-restricted, with HLA associations seemingly driven largely by CMV exposure. Most TCR sequences were seen in very few donors, while some public TCRs were found in many individuals. The study listed 150 to 200 TCR beta chains as associated with cytomegalovirus. A later analysis associated 16,951 TCR beta sequences with specific HLA alleles at a false discovery rate of 0.05. A group of highly shared sequence variants was considered likely to be a technical artifact of the sequencing pipeline. An association between a missense DCLRE1C variant and V-gene and J-gene trimming of TCR beta chains was found in a later genetic analysis and replicated in an independent cohort. Some IMGT-functional V segments, including TRBV6-2 and TRBV6-3, could not be told apart with the 87-base-pair reads, so those segments were excluded.

The germline V gene specifies MDHEN as CDR1 and SYDVKM as CDR2. The CDR3 runs 14 residues from the cysteine to the phenylalanine. CDR3 DNA only is kept here, 42 bases in frame from base 1. Trimming removed 3 bases from V and 7 bases from J, leaving 13 bases between the germline ends. In total, approximately 610 healthy bone marrow donors made up the cohort. All cohort members were sampled while nominally healthy, although unrecorded immune exposures were likely present. The donor tested CMV seropositive, placing the donor among the 250 to 350 seropositive members of the cohort. Each donor provided a peripheral blood sample, and peripheral blood mononuclear cells were used for TCR beta sequencing. Genomic DNA was extracted from the blood cell samples with the Qiagen DNeasy Blood Extraction Kit. The library relied on the immunoSEQ multiplex PCR assay. For the multiplex PCR, a mixture combining 60 forward primers for TCR Vbeta segments and 13 reverse primers for TCR Jbeta segments was used. The CDR3 region of rearranged TCR beta genes was amplified from genomic DNA with a multiplex PCR assay. Amplified TCR beta libraries were sequenced as 87-base-pair reads on the Illumina HiSeq System. In the authors' own workflow: A later analysis counted 75 million to 100 million unique TCR beta chains across the 666 repertoires, and roughly 11 million of these chains were shared by at least two donors. Raw reads were error-corrected and collapsed into unique sequences with a nearest-neighbor algorithm that merged closely related sequences to remove PCR and sequencing errors. CDR3 sequences were aligned to IMGT reference sequences to assign V, D and J gene segments. For a sequence to be retained, a match of at least six nucleotides to both a V gene segment and a J gene segment was required. Rearrangements were classified as productive when the CDR3 lacked stop codons and remained in frame with V and J, and all other rearrangements were classified as non-productive. CDR3 was defined according to IMGT convention as the region running from the second conserved V-encoded cysteine to the conserved J-encoded phenylalanine. The earlier analysis of about 590 of the donors excluded sequences that lacked an unambiguous match to a single V gene segment. In an earlier analysis of a few hundred of the donors, a V segment was called functional when productive rearrangements were above 56.7%, and segregating when the standard deviation between donors exceeded 5%. A statistical classification framework was built to diagnose cytomegalovirus status from the catalog of TCR beta chain sequences. In a later analysis, V and J genes were assigned by comparing TCR nucleotide sequences against IMGT/GENE-DB human TR gene sequences. Using the TCRdist pipeline, a later analysis assigned CDR3 sequences along with most-parsimonious VDJ recombination scenarios. In a later analysis, each TCR beta chain was defined by its CDR3 amino acid sequence together with its V-gene family, and reads lacking a unique V-gene family were excluded. To address suspected cross-contamination and a sequencing artifact, a later analysis removed around 590 highly shared, low-generation-probability nucleotide sequences. For each public chain, a later analysis derived a clonal expansion index from normalized ranks of inferred template counts within each repertoire. A later analysis computed generation probabilities with a VDJ recombination model fitted to out-of-frame rearrangements, and checked the results against IGoR. In a later analysis, TCR-TCR, TCR-HLA and TCR-CMV co-occurrence was scored with hypergeometric tests, and a repertoire-size bias correction was applied to TCR pairs. To estimate false discovery rates, a later analysis permuted the HLA or CMV assignments 20 times. In a later analysis, co-occurring TCRs were grouped using DBSCAN, with TCRdist sequence similarity added in when clustering inside HLA-allele-positive subsets. Repertoires with fewer than 30,000 or more than 120,000 public chains, plus five repertoires with anomalous nucleotide sharing, were excluded from co-occurrence clustering. TCRdb stores this immuneACCESS table with in-frame sequences only. Part of the clones is absent; in the studies checked, under half of the shortfall reflects unresolved V genes, and no reason is known for the rest. For V, J and clone size, that table is used; D and trimming come from the DNA. This sample comprises 95,000 to 150,000 clones, roughly 73% of them detected only once. Of the sample, about 4.3% falls within the top ten clones.

This sequence originates from a man aged 55 to 70 in good health and CMV-seropositive. The chain employs TRBV28 and TRBJ1-5; matching of 5 bases hints at TRBD1 as the D gene. The sequenced sample consisted of PBMCs. The CDR3 protein: CASSFGGAEQPQHF. The nucleotides read TGTGCCAGCAGTTTCGGTGGGGCGGAACAGCCCCAGCATTTT.